This T cell receptor beta chain was found in a study of shared T cell receptors in the human thymus. Clones were read by immunoSEQ multiplex PCR, and TCRdb kept only the in-frame ones, dropping some. This table holds hundreds of thousands of clones, roughly 88% found once. This CDR3 comprises 16 residues. CDR1 is MNHEY and CDR2 is SMNVEV in the germline V gene (reference sequence). Trimming cost V 6 bases and J 4 bases; bases outside gene matches: 12. These data are also associated with another study on human thymus T cells.

The sequencing sample was made of thymocytes. The sequence was obtained from a girl under three years old with a congenital heart defect. The chain combines TRBV27 with TRBJ2-7, with 10 bases matching TRBD2. The CDR3: CASRASGGWVRYEQYF. CDR3 coding DNA: TGTGCCAGCAGGGCTAGCGGGGGCTGGGTCCGTTACGAGCAGTACTTC.